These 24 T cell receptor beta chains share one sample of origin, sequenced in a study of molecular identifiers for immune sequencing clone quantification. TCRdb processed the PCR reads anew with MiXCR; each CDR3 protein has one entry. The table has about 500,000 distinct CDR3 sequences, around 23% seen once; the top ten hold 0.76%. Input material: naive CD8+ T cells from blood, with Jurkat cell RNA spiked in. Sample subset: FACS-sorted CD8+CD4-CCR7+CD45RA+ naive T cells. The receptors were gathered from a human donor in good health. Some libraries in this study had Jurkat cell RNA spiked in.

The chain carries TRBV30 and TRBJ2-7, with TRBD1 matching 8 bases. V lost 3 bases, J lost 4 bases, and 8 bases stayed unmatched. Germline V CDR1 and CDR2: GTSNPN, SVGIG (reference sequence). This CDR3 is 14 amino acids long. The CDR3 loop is CAWRETGERYEQYF. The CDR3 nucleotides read TGTGCCTGGAGGGAGACAGGGGAGCGATACGAGCAGTACTTC.

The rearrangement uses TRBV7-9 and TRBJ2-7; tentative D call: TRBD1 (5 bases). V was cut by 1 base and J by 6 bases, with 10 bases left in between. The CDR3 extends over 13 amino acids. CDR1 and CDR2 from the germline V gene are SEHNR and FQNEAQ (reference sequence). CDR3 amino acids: CASSLGMGPEQYF. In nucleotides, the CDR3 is TGTGCCAGCAGCTTAGGAATGGGGCCCGAGCAGTACTTC.

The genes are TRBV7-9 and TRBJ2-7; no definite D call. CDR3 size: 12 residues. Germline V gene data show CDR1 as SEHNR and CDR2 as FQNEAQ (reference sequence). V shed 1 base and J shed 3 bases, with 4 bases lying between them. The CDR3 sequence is CASSLVFYEQYF. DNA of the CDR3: TGTGCCAGCAGCTTAGTTTTCTACGAGCAGTACTTC.

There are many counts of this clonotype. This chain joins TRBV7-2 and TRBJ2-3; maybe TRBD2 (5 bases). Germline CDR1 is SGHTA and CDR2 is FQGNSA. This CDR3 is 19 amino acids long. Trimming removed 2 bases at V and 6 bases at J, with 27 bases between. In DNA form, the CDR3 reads TGTGCCAGCAGCTTACCCGCGGTGTTGACGTACGGAGGTACGGATACGCAGTATTTT. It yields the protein CASSLPAVLTYGGTDTQYF.

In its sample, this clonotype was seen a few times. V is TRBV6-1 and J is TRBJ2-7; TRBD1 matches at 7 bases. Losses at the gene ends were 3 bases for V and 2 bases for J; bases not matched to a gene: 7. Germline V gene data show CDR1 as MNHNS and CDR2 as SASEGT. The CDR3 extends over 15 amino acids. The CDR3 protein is CASSDELGTAYEQYF. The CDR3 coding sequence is TGTGCCAGCAGTGATGAACTGGGGACAGCCTACGAGCAGTACTTC.

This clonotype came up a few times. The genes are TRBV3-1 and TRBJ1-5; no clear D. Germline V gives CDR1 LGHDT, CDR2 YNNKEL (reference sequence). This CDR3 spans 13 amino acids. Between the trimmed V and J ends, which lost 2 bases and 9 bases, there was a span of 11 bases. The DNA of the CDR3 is TGTGCCAGCAGCCAAACCCCCCCTTGGCCCCAGCATTTT. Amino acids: CASSQTPPWPQHF.

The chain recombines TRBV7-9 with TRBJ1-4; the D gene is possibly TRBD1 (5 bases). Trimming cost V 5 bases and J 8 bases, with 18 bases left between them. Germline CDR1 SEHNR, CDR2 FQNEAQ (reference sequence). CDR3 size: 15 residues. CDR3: CASSHPGGYREKLFF. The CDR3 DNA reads TGTGCCAGCAGCCATCCCGGGGGTTATCGGGAAAAACTGTTTTTT.

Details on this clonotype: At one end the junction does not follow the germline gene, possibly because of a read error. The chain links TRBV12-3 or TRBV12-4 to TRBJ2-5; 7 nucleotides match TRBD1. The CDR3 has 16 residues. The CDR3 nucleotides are TGTGCCAGCAATTTAGCGCCTGAGGGACAGCCAGAGACCCAGTACTTC. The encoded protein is CASNLAPEGQPETQYF.

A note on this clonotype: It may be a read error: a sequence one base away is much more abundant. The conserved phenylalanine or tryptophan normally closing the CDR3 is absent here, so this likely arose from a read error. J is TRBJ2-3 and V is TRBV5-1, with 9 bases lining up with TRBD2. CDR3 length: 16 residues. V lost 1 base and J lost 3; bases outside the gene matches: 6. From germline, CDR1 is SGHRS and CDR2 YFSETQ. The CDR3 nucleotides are TGCGCCAGCAGCTTGCCGACTAGCGGTCAGACAGATACGCAGTATTAT. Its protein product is CASSLPTSGQTDTQYY.

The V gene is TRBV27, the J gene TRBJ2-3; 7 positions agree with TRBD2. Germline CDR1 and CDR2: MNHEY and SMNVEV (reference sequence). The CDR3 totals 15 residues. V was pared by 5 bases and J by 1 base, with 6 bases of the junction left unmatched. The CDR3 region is CASSPEAGGTDTQYF. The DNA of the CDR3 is TGTGCCAGCAGTCCCGAGGCGGGGGGCACAGATACGCAGTATTTT.

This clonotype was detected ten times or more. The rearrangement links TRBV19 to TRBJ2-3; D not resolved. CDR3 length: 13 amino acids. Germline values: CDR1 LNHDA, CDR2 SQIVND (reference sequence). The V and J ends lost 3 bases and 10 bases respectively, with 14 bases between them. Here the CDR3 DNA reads TGTGCCAGTAGTATGTCCGGGCGGAGTCCGCAGTATTTT. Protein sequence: CASSMSGRSPQYF.

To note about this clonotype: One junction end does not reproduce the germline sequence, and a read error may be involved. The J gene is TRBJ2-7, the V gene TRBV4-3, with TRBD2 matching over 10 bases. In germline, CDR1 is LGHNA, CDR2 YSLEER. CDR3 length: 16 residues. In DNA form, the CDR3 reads TGCGCCAGCAGCCAAGATAGGACTAGCGGTTACTACGAGCAGTCCTTC. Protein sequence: CASSQDRTSGYYEQSF.

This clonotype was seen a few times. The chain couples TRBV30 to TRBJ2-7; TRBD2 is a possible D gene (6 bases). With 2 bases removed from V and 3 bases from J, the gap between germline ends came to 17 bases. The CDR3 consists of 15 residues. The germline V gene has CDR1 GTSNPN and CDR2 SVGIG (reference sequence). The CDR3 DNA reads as TGTGCCTGGAGTCCTAGCCTAGGAGGGGACTACGAGCAGTACTTC. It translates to CAWSPSLGGDYEQYF.

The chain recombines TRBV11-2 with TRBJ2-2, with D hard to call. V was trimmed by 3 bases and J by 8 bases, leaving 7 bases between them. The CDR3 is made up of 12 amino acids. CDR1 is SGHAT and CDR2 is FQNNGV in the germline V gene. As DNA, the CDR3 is TGTGCCAGCAGCTTCAAGTTTGGGGAGCTGTTTTTT. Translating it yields CASSFKFGELFF.

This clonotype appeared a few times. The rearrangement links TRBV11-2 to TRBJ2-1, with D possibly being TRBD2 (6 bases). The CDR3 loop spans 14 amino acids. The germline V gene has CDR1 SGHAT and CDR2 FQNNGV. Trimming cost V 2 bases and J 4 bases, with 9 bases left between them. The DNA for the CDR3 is TGTGCCAGCAGCTTACTAGCGAAGTACAATGAGCAGTTCTTC. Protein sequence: CASSLLAKYNEQFF.

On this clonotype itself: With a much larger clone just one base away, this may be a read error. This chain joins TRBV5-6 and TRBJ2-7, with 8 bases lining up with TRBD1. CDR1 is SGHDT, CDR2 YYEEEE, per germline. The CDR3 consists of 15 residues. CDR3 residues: CASSLGGTGPYDQYF. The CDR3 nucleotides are TGTGCCAGCAGCTTGGGCGGGACAGGCCCCTACGATCAGTACTTC.

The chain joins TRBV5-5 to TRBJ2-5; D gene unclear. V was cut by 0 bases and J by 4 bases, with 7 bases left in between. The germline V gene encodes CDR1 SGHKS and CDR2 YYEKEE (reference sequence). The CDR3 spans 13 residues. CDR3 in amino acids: CASSLEWRETQYF. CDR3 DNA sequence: TGTGCCAGCAGCTTGGAATGGAGAGAGACCCAGTACTTC.

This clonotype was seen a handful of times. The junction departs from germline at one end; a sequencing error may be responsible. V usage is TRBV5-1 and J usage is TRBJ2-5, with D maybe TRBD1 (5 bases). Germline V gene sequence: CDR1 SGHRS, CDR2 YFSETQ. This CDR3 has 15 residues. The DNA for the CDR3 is TGCGCCAGCAGCCAAGCCCTTTGGGGCCAAGAGACCCAGAACTTC. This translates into CASSQALWGQETQNF.

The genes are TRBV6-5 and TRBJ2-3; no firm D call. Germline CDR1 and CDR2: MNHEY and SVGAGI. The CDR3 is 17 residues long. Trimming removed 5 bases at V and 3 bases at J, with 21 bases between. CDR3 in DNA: TGTGCCAGCAGTCCCGCTTCCCTCGGAGTAATAACAGATACGCAGTATTTT. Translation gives CASSPASLGVITDTQYF.

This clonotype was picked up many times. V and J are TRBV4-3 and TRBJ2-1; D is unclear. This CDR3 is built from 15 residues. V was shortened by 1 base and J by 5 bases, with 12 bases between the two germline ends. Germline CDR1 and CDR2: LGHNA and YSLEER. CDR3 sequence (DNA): TGCGCCAGCAGCCAAGTCCCCCCCGGGCACAATGAGCAGTTCTTC. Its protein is CASSQVPPGHNEQFF.

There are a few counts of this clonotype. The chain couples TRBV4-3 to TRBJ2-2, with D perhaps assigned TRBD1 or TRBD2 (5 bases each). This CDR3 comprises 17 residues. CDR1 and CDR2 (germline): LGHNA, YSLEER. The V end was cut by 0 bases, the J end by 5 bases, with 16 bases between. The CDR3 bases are TGCGCCAGCAGCCAAGATGCTAGGGGAGTCCAGACCGGGGAGCTGTTTTTT. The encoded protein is CASSQDARGVQTGELFF.

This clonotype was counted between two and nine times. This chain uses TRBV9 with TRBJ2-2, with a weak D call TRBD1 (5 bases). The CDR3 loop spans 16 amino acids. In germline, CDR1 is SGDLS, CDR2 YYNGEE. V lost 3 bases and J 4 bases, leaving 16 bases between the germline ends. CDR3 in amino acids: CASSEQMGQGTGELFF. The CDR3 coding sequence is TGTGCCAGCAGCGAGCAAATGGGGCAAGGCACCGGGGAGCTGTTTTTT.

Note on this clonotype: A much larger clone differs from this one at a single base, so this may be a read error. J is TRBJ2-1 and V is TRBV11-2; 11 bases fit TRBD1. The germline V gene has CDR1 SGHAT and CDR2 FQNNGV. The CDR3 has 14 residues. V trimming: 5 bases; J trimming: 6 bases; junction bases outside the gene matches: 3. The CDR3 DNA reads TGTGCCAGCAGCCCGGGGACAGGGGGCAATGAGCAGTTCTTC. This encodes CASSPGTGGNEQFF.

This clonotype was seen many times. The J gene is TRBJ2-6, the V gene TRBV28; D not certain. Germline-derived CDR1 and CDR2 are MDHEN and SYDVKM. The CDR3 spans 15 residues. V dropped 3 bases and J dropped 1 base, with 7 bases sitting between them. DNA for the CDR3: TGTGCCAGCAGTTTTCTAGATTCTGGGGCCAACGTCCTGACTTTC. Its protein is CASSFLDSGANVLTF.